This T cell receptor beta chain was found in a study of OX40 agonist ivuxolimab in advanced cancers. Study-level background: Patients received ivuxolimab, an agonistic anti-OX40 (CD134) antibody. Two patients with cutaneous melanoma and one with hepatocellular carcinoma, three in total, showed partial responses. Allowance was made for prior anti-PD-1, anti-PD-L1 or anti-CTLA-4 therapy, and about 40% had some. Regarding the study as a whole: Doses of 0.1 to 3.0 mg/kg were accompanied by clonal expansion of CD4+ and CD8+ blood T cells by week 6.

The CDR3 spans 13 residues. Germline V gene sequence: CDR1 SSHAT, CDR2 FNYEAQ (reference sequence). This clone was counted a single time. Antigen: not known. The junction differs from germline at one of its ends, possibly a read error. Data came from immunoSEQ multiplex PCR; TCRdb stores just in-frame clones and leaves some out. This table has approximately 13,000 clones, around 80% appearing once. This TCR derives from an adult with an advanced solid tumor such as melanoma, head and neck, liver or kidney cancer. The sample in question was CD4+ or CD8+ T cells sorted from blood, obtained in a trial of the OX40 agonist ivuxolimab. This sequence joins TRBV7-7 and TRBJ2-5, with 7 bases lining up with TRBD1. The CDR3 loop reads CASSRGTEETQYF. In DNA form, the CDR3 reads TGTGCTAGCAGCCGTGGGACAGAAGAGACCCAGTACTTC.